The clone carrying this T cell receptor beta chain occurred a few times. This specimen comes from a study of beta chain features in type 1 diabetes. The entirety of the isolated RNA underwent reverse transcription, so expressed TCRB transcripts were sequenced. Sequenced by immunoSEQ multiplex PCR; TCRdb stores in-frame clones only, minus some. The sample lists 130,000 or so clones; about 9.2% were seen once. In all sorted populations, purity surpassed 98%. This CDR3 spans 15 amino acids. Germline V gene sequence: CDR1 SGHRS, CDR2 YFSETQ. The J segment lost 6 bases and the V segment lost 2 bases, leaving 6 bases of the junction unmatched.

This receptor was identified in a man aged 18 to 30 in good health. The rearrangement links TRBV5-1 to TRBJ2-3; TRBD1 aligns across 10 bases. The sequenced material came from central memory CD4+ T cells from blood. CDR3 in DNA: TGCGCCAGCAGCTTTACCCCGGACAGGGGGGATACGCAGTATTTT. Translating it yields CASSFTPDRGDTQYF.